A single sample gave rise to the 24 T cell receptor beta chains below, sequenced in a study of human T cells and chemical hapten exposure. TCRdb reprocessed the 5' RACE reads with MiXCR, giving one entry per CDR3 protein. The table includes 150,000 or so distinct CDR3 sequences, 3.5% to 5% detected once. Someone pulled total RNA out of unfractionated whole blood. These receptors originate from a female donor in good health.

The table lists this clonotype with many counts. The genes are TRBV7-2 and TRBJ2-3, with D perhaps TRBD1 or TRBD2 (5 bases each). This CDR3 has 15 amino acids. V was shortened by 8 bases and J by 1 base, with 16 bases between the two germline ends. Germline loops: CDR1 SGHTA, CDR2 FQGNSA. CDR3 in amino acids: CASGGDYGGTDTQYF. DNA of the CDR3: TGTGCCAGCGGGGGAGATTACGGGGGCACAGATACGCAGTATTTT.

This clonotype was observed at least ten times. This chain joins TRBV7-8 and TRBJ2-7; 8 nucleotides agree with TRBD2. The germline CDR1 and CDR2 sequences are SGHVS and FQNEAQ. The CDR3 spans 17 residues. Trimming at V came to 1 base and at J to 1 base, leaving 9 bases not matched to a gene. CDR3 in amino acids: CASSLGLSGLESYEQYF. As DNA, the CDR3 is TGTGCCAGCAGCTTAGGTCTGTCGGGACTAGAATCCTACGAGCAGTACTTC.

The CDR3 coding sequence is TGTGCCAGCAACATAAGGGGATCCTCCTACAATGAGCAGTTCTTC. Protein: CASNIRGSSYNEQFF. The genes are TRBV7-9 and TRBJ2-1; TRBD1 might be the D (5 bases). The germline V and J ends were trimmed by 7 bases and 0 bases, with 13 bases remaining between them. Per the germline V gene, CDR1 is SEHNR and CDR2 is FQNEAQ (reference sequence). The CDR3 has 15 residues.

This clonotype has a count of ten or more. The rearrangement uses TRBV9 and TRBJ2-7; tentatively, D is TRBD1 (6 bases). CDR1 and CDR2 from the germline V gene are SGDLS and YYNGEE. The V end lost 4 bases, the J end lost 3 bases, and 20 bases lay between the germline ends. The CDR3 is 16 amino acids. The CDR3 DNA follows: TGTGCCAGCAGCACTCCAGGGCAGGCAGGGGACTACGAGCAGTACTTC. Translation: CASSTPGQAGDYEQYF.

This clonotype showed up many times. This rearrangement joins TRBV7-9 to TRBJ2-7; the D is unclear. CDR1 is SEHNR and CDR2 is FQNEAQ in the germline V gene (reference sequence). This CDR3 has 11 amino acids. V was trimmed by 4 bases and J by 6 bases, leaving 7 bases between them. The CDR3 DNA sequence: TGTGCCAGCAGCTCATTTGGCGAGCAGTACTTC. Translated, it gives CASSSFGEQYF.

This rearrangement joins TRBV6-5 to TRBJ2-5; 12 bases are a match to TRBD2. Germline trimming cut 6 bases from V and 4 bases from J; bases unmatched to any gene: 9. Looked up from germline, CDR1 is MNHEY and CDR2 is SVGAGI. This CDR3 comprises 16 residues. CDR3 sequence (DNA): TGTGCCAGCAGCCGGGACAGGGGACTAGCGGGAGAGACCCAGTACTTC. It translates to CASSRDRGLAGETQYF.

As to this clonotype: This could be a read error, since a much larger clone is one nucleotide away. The CDR3 ends on some other residue instead of the conserved phenylalanine or tryptophan, so this is likely a read error. This chain connects TRBV2 to TRBJ1-6; TRBD1 might be the D (6 bases). V dropped 3 bases and J dropped 6 bases, with 6 bases sitting between them. The CDR3 consists of 13 residues. Germline lookup yields CDR1 SNHLY and CDR2 FYNNEI. The CDR3 loop reads CASSDRGNSPLHL. DNA for the CDR3: TGTGCCAGCAGTGACAGGGGTAATTCACCCCTCCACCTT.

In its sample, this clonotype was seen a few times. For the CDR3, the DNA is TGCAGTGCTAGCCGGAGCAATCAGCCCCAGCATTTT. This codes for CSASRSNQPQHF. The V call is TRBV20-1, the J call TRBJ1-5, with unresolved D. There are 12 residues in the CDR3. The germline V and J ends were trimmed by 3 bases and 1 base, with 4 bases remaining between them. The germline CDR1 and CDR2 sequences are DFQATT and SNEGSKA (reference sequence).

This clonotype was recorded at least ten times. This chain links TRBV12-3 or TRBV12-4 with TRBJ2-1; no firm D call. V was pared by 1 base and J by 10 bases, with 8 bases between. The CDR3 covers 12 residues. The CDR3 DNA reads TGTGCCAGCAGTTTAGTAGGGCCCGAGCAGTTCTTC. Residues: CASSLVGPEQFF.

This clonotype was recorded many times. The chain couples TRBV12-3 or TRBV12-4 to TRBJ2-7, with 9 bases that match TRBD1. V gave up 3 bases and J gave up 4 bases; unmatched junction bases: 7. The CDR3 extends over 15 amino acids. The CDR3 DNA reads TGTGCCAGCAGTTTCTTGGGGACAGGGATTTACGAGCAGTACTTC. Its protein product is CASSFLGTGIYEQYF.

This clonotype was counted ten times or more. This rearrangement joins TRBV6-8 to TRBJ2-7, with 8 bases aligning to TRBD1. In germline, CDR1 is MNHGY, CDR2 SAAAGT. The ends lost 4 bases at V and 6 bases at J; junction bases unmatched: 8. This CDR3 comprises 14 residues. This CDR3 reads CASSFSSGGFEQYF. The CDR3, as DNA: TGTGCCAGCAGTTTCTCGTCAGGGGGCTTCGAGCAGTACTTC.

This clonotype occurred many times. V and J are TRBV5-1 and TRBJ1-1; D is unresolved. Germline CDR1 and CDR2: SGHRS and YFSETQ. The CDR3 loop spans 13 amino acids. Trimming pared 2 bases from V and 2 bases from J, leaving 7 bases between. The CDR3 DNA sequence: TGCGCCAGCAGCTTACACACCAACACTGAAGCTTTCTTT. It is translated as CASSLHTNTEAFF.

This clonotype was counted only a few times. CDR3 in amino acids: CASSPSGQNYEQYF. The CDR3 nucleotides read TGTGCCAGCAGCCCCTCGGGACAGAACTACGAGCAGTACTTC. The chain couples TRBV9 to TRBJ2-7, with 7 bases fitting TRBD1. Germline loops: CDR1 SGDLS, CDR2 YYNGEE. The CDR3 consists of 14 residues. V lost 4 bases, J lost 3 bases, and 7 bases stayed unmatched.

In this sample, this clonotype turned up many times. This rearrangement joins TRBV20-1 to TRBJ2-5; 8 nucleotides line up with TRBD2. J was trimmed by 2 bases and V by 5 bases; bases with no gene match: 13. CDR3 length: 16 amino acids. Germline V gene sequence: CDR1 DFQATT, CDR2 SNEGSKA (reference sequence). The CDR3: CSASPLGRGGQETQYF. CDR3 coding DNA: TGCAGTGCTTCACCCCTAGGACGGGGGGGACAAGAGACCCAGTACTTC.

This clonotype was seen a handful of times. The CDR3 region is CASSYQQVGLGTDTQYF. In DNA form, the CDR3 reads TGTGCCAGCAGTTACCAACAAGTAGGGCTCGGCACAGATACGCAGTATTTT. This sequence joins TRBV6-5 and TRBJ2-3; the D is unclear. CDR1 MNHEY and CDR2 SVGAGI come from the germline V gene. This CDR3 has 17 residues. V lost 2 bases and J lost 1, with 16 bases in between.

There are many counts of this clonotype. The DNA of the CDR3 is TGTGCCATCAGTGGAGACAGGTCTCAGGCTGGAGAAAAACTGTTTTTT. Amino acid sequence: CAISGDRSQAGEKLFF. This chain joins TRBV10-3 and TRBJ1-4; TRBD1 might be the D (6 bases). The V end was cut by 4 bases, the J end by 8 bases, with 20 bases between. The CDR3 has 16 amino acids. Germline values: CDR1 ENHRY, CDR2 SYGVKD.

This clonotype was recorded at least ten times. The V and J genes are TRBV20-1 and TRBJ2-3; no reliable D call. V gave up 6 bases and J gave up 0 bases, with 10 bases separating them. Looked up from germline, CDR1 is DFQATT and CDR2 is SNEGSKA (reference sequence). This CDR3 is built from 13 residues. CDR3 nucleotides: TGCAGTGCCTTAGGTCAAAGCACAGATACGCAGTATTTT. Its translation is CSALGQSTDTQYF.

The sample holds many counts of this clonotype. This rearrangement joins TRBV5-4 to TRBJ1-2; D is unclear. The CDR3 runs 14 residues. Germline V gene data show CDR1 as SGHNT and CDR2 as YYREEE (reference sequence). The V end was cut by 4 bases, the J end by 5 bases, with 15 bases between. This chain's CDR3 is CASSAQGRTYGYTF. CDR3 nucleotide sequence: TGTGCCAGCAGCGCACAAGGACGGACTTATGGCTACACCTTC.

This clonotype was counted many times. The chain links TRBV27 to TRBJ2-5; the D gene is possibly TRBD2 (6 bases). CDR3 length: 16 amino acids. From germline, CDR1 is MNHEY and CDR2 SMNVEV (reference sequence). V lost 1 base to trimming and J lost 4 bases, with 16 bases between them. CDR3 residues: CASSLWGGVVTETQYF. Written as DNA, the CDR3 is TGTGCCAGCAGTTTATGGGGAGGAGTAGTTACAGAGACCCAGTACTTC.

In this sample, this clonotype turned up many times. V and J are TRBV4-2 and TRBJ1-5, with D possibly matching TRBD1 (5 bases). CDR1 LGHNA and CDR2 YNFKEQ come from the germline V gene. CDR3 length: 15 residues. Between the trimmed V and J ends, which lost 2 bases and 4 bases, there was a span of 12 bases. The CDR3 region is CASSQLDRQNQPQHF. The CDR3 DNA sequence: TGTGCCAGCAGCCAACTAGACAGACAAAATCAGCCCCAGCATTTT.

The table lists this clonotype with many counts. The chain joins TRBV14 to TRBJ2-4; the D gene is possibly TRBD1 (6 bases). V lost 5 bases and J lost 4, with 12 bases in between. The CDR3 loop spans 14 amino acids. The germline V gene has CDR1 SGHDN and CDR2 FVKESK. The CDR3 spells CASSIRTAKNIQYF. The CDR3 nucleotides read TGTGCCAGCAGCATTAGGACAGCAAAAAACATTCAGTACTTC. Drawing the rest from reference TRBV14 and TRBJ2-4, the complete variable domain is EAGVTQFPSHSVIEKGQTVTLRCDPISGHDNLYWYRRVMGKEIKFLLHFVKESKQDESGMPNNRFLAERTGGTYSTLKVQPAELEDSGVYFCASSIRTAKNIQYFGAGTRLSVL.

Ten or more counts support this clonotype. The chain carries TRBV20-1 and TRBJ1-1; TRBD1 agrees at 7 bases. V shed 6 bases and J 0 bases; nucleotides not matched to a gene: 13. The CDR3 has 16 amino acids. In germline, CDR1 is DFQATT, CDR2 SNEGSKA (reference sequence). CDR3 loop: CSATKAQGGMNTEAFF. In DNA, the CDR3 is TGCAGTGCAACGAAAGCCCAGGGGGGTATGAACACTGAAGCTTTCTTT.

This clonotype was detected ten times or more. This sequence joins TRBV29-1 and TRBJ1-1; D might be TRBD1 (5 bases). The CDR3 length is 14 residues. Trimming took 4 bases from V and 1 from J, leaving 13 bases between them. CDR1 and CDR2 (germline): SQVTM, ANQGSEA. This chain's CDR3 is CSVVKRGPNTEAFF. CDR3 DNA: TGCAGCGTTGTGAAGAGGGGTCCGAACACTGAAGCTTTCTTT.

This clonotype was detected ten times or more. The chain is built from TRBV2 and TRBJ1-5, with 10 bases identical to TRBD1. Trimming took 5 bases from V and 4 from J; bases not matched to a gene: 5. Per germline, CDR1 SNHLY and CDR2 FYNNEI. CDR3 length: 15 residues. CDR3 residues: CASSSGQGWNQPQHF. Written as DNA, the CDR3 is TGTGCCAGCAGTTCGGGACAGGGGTGGAATCAGCCCCAGCATTTT.